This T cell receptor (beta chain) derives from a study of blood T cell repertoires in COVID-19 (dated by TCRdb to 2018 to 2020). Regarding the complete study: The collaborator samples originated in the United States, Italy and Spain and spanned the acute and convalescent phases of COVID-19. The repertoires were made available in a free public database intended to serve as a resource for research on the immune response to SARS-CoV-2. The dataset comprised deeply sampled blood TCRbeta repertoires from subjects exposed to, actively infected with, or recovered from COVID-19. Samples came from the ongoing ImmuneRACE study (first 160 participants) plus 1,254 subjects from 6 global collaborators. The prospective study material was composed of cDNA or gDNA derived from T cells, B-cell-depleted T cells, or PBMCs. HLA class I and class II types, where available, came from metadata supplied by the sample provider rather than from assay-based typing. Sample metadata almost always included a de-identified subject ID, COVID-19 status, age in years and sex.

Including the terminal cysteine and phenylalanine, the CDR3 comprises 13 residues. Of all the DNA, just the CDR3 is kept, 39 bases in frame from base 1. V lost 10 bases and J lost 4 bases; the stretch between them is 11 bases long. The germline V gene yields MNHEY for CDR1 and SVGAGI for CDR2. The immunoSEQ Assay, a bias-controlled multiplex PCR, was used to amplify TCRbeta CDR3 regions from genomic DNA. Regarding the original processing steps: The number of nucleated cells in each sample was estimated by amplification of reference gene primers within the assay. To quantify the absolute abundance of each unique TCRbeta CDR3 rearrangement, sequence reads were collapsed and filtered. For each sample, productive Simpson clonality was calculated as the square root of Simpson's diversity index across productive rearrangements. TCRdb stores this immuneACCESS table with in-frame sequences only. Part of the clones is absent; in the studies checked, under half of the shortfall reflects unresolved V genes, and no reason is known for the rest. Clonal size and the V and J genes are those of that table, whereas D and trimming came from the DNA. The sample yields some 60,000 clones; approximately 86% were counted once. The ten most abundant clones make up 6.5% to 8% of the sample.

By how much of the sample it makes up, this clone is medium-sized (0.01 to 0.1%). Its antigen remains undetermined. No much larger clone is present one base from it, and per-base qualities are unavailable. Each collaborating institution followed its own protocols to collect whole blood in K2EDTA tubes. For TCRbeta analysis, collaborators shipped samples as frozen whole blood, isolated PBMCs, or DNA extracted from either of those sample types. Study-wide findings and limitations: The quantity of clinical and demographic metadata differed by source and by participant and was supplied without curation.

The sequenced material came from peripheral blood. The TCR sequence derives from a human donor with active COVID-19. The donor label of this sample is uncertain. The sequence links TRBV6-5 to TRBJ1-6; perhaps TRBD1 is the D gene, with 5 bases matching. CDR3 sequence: CATSTEYNSPLHF. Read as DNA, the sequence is TGTGCCACCTCGACAGAATATAATTCACCCCTCCACTTT.